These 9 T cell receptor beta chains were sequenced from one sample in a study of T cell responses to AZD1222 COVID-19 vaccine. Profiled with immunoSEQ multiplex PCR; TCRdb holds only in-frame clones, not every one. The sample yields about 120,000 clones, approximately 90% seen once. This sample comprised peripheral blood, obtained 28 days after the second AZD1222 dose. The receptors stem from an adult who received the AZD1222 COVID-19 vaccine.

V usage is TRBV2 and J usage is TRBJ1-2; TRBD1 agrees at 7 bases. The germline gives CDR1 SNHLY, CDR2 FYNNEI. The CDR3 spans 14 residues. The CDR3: CVMPRGQPNYGYTF. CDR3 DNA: TGTGTCATGCCGAGGGGACAGCCGAACTATGGCTACACCTTC. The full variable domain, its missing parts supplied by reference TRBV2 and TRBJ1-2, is EPEVTQTPSHQVTQMGQEVILRCVPISNHLYFYWYRQILGQKVEFLVSFYNNEISEKSEIFDDQFSVERPDGSNFTLKIRSTKLEDSAMYFCVMPRGQPNYGYTFGSGTRLTVV.

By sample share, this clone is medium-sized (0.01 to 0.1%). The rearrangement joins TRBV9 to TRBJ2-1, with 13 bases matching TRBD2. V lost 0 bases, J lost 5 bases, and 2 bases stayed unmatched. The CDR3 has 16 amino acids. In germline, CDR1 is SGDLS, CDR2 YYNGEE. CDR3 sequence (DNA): TGTGCCAGCAGCGTAGTAGGACTAGCGGGAGACAATGAGCAGTTCTTC. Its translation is CASSVVGLAGDNEQFF.

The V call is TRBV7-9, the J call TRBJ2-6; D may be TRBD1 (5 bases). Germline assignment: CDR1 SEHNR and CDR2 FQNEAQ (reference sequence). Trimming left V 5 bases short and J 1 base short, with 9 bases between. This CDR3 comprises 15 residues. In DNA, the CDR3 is TGTGCCAGCAGCAAGGCAGGGTCTGGGGCCAACGTCCTGACTTTC. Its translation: CASSKAGSGANVLTF.

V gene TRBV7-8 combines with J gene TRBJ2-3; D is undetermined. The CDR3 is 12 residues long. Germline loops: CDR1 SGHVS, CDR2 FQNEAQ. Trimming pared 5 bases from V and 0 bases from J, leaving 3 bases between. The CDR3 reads CASSLSTDTQYF. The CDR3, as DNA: TGTGCCAGCAGCCTCAGCACAGATACGCAGTATTTT. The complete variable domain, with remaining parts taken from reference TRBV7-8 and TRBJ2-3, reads GAGVSQSPRYKVAKRGQDVALRCDPISGHVSLFWYQQALGQGPEFLTYFQNEAQLDKSGLPSDRFFAERPEGSVSTLKIQRTQQEDSAVYLCASSLSTDTQYFGPGTRLTVL.

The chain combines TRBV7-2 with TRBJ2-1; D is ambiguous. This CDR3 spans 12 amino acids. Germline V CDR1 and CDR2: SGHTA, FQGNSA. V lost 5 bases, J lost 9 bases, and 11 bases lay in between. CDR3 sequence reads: CASSTRHGEQFF. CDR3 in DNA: TGTGCCAGCAGCACCCGACACGGTGAGCAGTTCTTC.

The CDR3 sequence: CASSYTGRAFF. The DNA for the CDR3 is TGTGCCAGCAGTTACACGGGTAGAGCTTTCTTT. The V and J genes are TRBV6-5 and TRBJ1-1; no firm D call. CDR3 length equals 11 residues. V lost 2 bases, J lost 10 bases, and 8 bases lay in between. Germline CDR1 MNHEY, CDR2 SVGAGI.

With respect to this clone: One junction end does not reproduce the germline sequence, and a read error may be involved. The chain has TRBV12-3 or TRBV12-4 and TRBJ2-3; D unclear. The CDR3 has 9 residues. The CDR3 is CASTSLETF. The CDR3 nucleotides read TGTGCCAGCACCTCTCTCGAGACTTTT.

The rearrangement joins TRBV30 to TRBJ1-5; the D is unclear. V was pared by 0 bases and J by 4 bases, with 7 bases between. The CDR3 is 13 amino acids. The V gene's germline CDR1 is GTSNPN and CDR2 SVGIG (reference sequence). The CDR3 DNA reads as TGTGCCTGGAGTGTAGAGGGTAATCAGCCCCAGCATTTT. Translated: CAWSVEGNQPQHF.

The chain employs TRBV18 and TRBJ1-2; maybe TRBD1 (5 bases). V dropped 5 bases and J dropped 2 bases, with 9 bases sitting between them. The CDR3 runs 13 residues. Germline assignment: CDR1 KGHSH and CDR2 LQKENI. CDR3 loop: CASSWDRNYGYTF. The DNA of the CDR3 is TGTGCCAGCTCATGGGACCGAAACTATGGCTACACCTTC. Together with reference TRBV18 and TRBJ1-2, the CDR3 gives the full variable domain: NAGVMQNPRHLVRRRGQEARLRCSPMKGHSHVYWYRQLPEEGLKFMVYLQKENIIDESGMPKERFSAEFPKEGPSILRIQQVVRGDSAAYFCASSWDRNYGYTFGSGTRLTVV.